Sequencing of this T cell receptor (beta chain) was carried out in a study of cytomegalovirus exposure and HLA in healthy donors. In the PCR, 60 Vbeta and 13 Jbeta primers were used. Some clones are missing from TCRdb's copy, which holds only in-frame ones; the method was immunoSEQ multiplex PCR. The table includes about 160,000 clones, around 82% detected once. Overall study results and limits: The authors reported that TCR beta sequences could predict HLA-A and HLA-B alleles. These predictions were accurate for most subjects in the first cohort. Reports credit the classifier with highly specific, highly sensitive diagnosis of cytomegalovirus status. The authors listed 180 or so TCR beta chains as cytomegalovirus-associated.

With 5 bases clipped from V and 10 bases from J, the junction kept 8 bases outside the gene matches. Germline values: CDR1 SEHNR, CDR2 FQNEAQ (reference sequence). The CDR3 has 14 residues. Note on this clone: Its cognate antigen is unknown.

The TCR sequence derives from a man aged 25 to 40 in good health and CMV-seronegative. The sequencing input was PBMCs. The V gene is TRBV7-9, the J gene TRBJ1-6; 7 bases fit TRBD1. The CDR3 region has the DNA TGTGCCAGCAGCACAGGGGCTTGGTGGTCACCCCTCCACTTT. This codes for CASSTGAWWSPLHF.